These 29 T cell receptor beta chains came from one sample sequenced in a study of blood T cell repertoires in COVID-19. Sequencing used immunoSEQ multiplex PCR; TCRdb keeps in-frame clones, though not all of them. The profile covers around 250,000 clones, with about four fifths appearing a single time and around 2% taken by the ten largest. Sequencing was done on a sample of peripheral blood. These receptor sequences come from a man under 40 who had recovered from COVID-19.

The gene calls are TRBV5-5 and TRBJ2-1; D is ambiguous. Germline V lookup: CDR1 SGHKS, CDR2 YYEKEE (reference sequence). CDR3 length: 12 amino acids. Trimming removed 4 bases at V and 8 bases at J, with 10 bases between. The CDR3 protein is CASSLNSDEQFF. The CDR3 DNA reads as TGTGCCAGCAGCCTTAACTCCGATGAGCAGTTCTTC. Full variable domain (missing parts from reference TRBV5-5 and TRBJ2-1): DAGVTQSPTHLIKTRGQQVTLRCSPISGHKSVSWYQQVLGQGPQFIFQYYEKEERGRGNFPDRFSARQFPNYSSELNVNALLLGDSALYLCASSLNSDEQFFGPGTRLTVL.

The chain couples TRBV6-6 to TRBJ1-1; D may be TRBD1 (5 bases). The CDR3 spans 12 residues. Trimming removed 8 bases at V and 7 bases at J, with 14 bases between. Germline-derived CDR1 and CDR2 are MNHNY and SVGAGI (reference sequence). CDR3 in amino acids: CASGTRAREAFF. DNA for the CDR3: TGTGCCAGCGGAACCAGGGCCCGTGAAGCTTTCTTT.

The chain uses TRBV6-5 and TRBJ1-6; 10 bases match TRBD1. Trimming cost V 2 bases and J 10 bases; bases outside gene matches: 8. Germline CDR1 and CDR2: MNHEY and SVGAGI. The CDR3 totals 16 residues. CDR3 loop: CASSYKLTGGVSPLHF. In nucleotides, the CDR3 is TGTGCCAGCAGTTACAAACTGACAGGGGGCGTCTCACCCCTCCACTTT.

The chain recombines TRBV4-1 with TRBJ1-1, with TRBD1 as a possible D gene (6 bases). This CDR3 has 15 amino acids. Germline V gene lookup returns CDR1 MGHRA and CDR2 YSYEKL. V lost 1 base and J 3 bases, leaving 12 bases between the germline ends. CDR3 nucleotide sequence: TGCGCCAGCAGCCAAGCACCCCAGGGGTACACTGAAGCTTTCTTT. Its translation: CASSQAPQGYTEAFF.

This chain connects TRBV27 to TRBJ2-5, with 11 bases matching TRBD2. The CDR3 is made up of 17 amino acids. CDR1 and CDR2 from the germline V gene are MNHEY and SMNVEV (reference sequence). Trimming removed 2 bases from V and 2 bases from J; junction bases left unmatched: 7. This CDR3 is CASSLGASGGWQETQYF. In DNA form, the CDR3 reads TGTGCCAGCAGTTTAGGCGCTAGCGGGGGGTGGCAAGAGACCCAGTACTTC.

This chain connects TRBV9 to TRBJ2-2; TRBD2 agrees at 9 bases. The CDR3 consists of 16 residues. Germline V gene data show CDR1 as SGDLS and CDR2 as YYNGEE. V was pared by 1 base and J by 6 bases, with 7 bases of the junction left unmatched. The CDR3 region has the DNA TGTGCCAGCAGCGTATGGGCGGGGGGGCCCCCCGGGGAGCTGTTTTTT. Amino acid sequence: CASSVWAGGPPGELFF.

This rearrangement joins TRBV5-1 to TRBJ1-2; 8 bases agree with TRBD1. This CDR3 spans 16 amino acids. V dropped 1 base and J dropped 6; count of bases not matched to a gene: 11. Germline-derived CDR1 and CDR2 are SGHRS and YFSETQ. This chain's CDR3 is CASSLTRDRNADGYTF. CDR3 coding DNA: TGCGCCAGCAGCTTGACGCGGGACAGGAACGCCGATGGCTACACCTTC.

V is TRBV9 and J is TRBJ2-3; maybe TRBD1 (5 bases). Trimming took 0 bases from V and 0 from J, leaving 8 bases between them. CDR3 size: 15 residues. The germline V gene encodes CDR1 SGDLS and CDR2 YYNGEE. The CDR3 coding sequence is TGTGCCAGCAGCGTAGAGGGGCATAGCACAGATACGCAGTATTTT. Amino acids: CASSVEGHSTDTQYF.

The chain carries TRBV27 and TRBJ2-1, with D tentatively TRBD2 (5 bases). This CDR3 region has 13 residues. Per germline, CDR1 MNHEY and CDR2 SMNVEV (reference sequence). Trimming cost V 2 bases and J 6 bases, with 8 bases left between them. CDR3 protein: CASSLGLGNEQFF. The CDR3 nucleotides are TGTGCCAGCAGTTTAGGACTCGGCAATGAGCAGTTCTTC.

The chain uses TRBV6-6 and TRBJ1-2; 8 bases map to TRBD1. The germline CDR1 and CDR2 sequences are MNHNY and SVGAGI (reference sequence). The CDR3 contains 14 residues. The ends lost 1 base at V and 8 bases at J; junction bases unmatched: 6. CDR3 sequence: CASSYFTGGEGYTF. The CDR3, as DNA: TGTGCCAGCAGTTACTTCACAGGGGGAGAGGGCTACACCTTC.

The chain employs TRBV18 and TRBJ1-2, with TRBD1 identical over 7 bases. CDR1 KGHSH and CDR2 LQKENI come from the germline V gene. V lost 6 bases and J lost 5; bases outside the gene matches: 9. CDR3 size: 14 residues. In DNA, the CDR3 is TGTGCCAGCTCTCGACAGGGTGAAGAGTATGGCTACACCTTC. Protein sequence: CASSRQGEEYGYTF. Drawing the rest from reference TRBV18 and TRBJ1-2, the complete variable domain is NAGVMQNPRHLVRRRGQEARLRCSPMKGHSHVYWYRQLPEEGLKFMVYLQKENIIDESGMPKERFSAEFPKEGPSILRIQQVVRGDSAAYFCASSRQGEEYGYTFGSGTRLTVV.

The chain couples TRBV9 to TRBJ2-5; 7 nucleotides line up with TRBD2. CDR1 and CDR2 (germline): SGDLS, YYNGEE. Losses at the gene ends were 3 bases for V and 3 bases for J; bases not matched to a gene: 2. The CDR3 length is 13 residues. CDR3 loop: CASSGGGKETQYF. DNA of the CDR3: TGTGCCAGCAGCGGCGGGGGAAAAGAGACCCAGTACTTC.

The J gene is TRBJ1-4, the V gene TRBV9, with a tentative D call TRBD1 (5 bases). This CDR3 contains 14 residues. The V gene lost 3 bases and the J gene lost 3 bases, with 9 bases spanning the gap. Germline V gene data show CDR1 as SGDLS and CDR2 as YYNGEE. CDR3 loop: CASSEGLANEKLFF. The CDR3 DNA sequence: TGTGCCAGCAGCGAGGGGCTCGCTAATGAAAAACTGTTTTTT.

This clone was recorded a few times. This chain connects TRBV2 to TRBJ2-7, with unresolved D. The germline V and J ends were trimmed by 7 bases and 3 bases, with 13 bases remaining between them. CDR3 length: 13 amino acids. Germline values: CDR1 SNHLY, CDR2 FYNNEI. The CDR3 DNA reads TGTGCCAGCACCCCAGGCGTTTACTACGAGCAGTACTTC. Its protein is CASTPGVYYEQYF.

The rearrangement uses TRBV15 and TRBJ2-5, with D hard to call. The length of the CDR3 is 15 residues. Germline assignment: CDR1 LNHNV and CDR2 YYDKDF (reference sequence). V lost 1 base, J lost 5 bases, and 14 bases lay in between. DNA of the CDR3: TGTGCCACCAGCAGAGCTGATCGGGTCGGGGAGACCCAGTACTTC. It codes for CATSRADRVGETQYF.

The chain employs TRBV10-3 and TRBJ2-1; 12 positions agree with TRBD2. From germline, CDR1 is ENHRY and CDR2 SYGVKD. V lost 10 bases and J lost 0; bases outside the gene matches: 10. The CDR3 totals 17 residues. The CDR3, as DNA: TGTGCCACGATAACTAGCGGGGGGCTTAGCTCCTACAATGAGCAGTTCTTC. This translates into CATITSGGLSSYNEQFF.

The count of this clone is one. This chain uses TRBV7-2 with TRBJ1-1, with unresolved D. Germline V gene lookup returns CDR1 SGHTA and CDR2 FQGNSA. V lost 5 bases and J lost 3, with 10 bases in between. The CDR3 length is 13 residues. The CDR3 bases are TGTGCCAGCAGCACCCTGGCGGACACTGAAGCTTTCTTT. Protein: CASSTLADTEAFF.

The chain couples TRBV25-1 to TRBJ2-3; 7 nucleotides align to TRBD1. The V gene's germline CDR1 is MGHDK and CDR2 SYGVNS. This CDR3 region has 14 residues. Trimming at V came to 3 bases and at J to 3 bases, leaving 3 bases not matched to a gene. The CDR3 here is CASSDYRGTDTQYF. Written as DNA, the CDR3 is TGTGCCAGCAGTGATTACAGGGGTACAGATACGCAGTATTTT.

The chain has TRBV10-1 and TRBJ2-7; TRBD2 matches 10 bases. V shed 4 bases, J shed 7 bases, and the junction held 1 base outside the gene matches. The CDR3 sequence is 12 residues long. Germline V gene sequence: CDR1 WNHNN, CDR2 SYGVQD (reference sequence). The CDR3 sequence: CASSGLAGEQYF. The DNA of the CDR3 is TGCGCCAGCAGTGGACTAGCGGGTGAGCAGTACTTC.

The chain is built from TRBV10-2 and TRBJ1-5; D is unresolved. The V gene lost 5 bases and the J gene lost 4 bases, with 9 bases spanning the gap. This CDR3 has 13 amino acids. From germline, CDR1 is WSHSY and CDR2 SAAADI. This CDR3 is CASSRVENQPQHF. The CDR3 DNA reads TGCGCCAGCAGTCGGGTGGAGAATCAGCCCCAGCATTTT.

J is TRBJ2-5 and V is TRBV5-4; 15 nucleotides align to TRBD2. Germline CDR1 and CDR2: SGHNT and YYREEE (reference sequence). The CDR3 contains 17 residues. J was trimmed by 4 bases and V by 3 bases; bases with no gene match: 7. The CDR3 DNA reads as TGTGCCAGCAGCTACCCGGGACTAGCGGGGGGCCGAGAGACCCAGTACTTC. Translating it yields CASSYPGLAGGRETQYF. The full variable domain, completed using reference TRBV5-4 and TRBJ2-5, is ETGVTQSPTHLIKTRGQQVTLRCSSQSGHNTVSWYQQALGQGPQFIFQYYREEENGRGNFPPRFSGLQFPNYSSELNVNALELDDSALYLCASSYPGLAGGRETQYFGPGTRLLVL.

CDR3 nucleotides: TGTGCCAGCAGTCGCGACAGGATCTCGGGTTACGAGCAGTACTTC. Its protein is CASSRDRISGYEQYF. This chain uses TRBV6-5 with TRBJ2-7; weak D call: TRBD1 (6 bases). The CDR3 is made up of 15 amino acids. CDR1 is MNHEY and CDR2 is SVGAGI in the germline V gene. The V end was cut by 5 bases, the J end by 4 bases, with 18 bases between.

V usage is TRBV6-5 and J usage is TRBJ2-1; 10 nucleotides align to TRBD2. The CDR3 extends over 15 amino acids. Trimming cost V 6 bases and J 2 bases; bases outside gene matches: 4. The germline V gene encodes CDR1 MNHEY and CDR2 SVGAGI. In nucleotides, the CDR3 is TGTGCCAGCAGCTTAACTAGCGGGGCCTACAATGAGCAGTTCTTC. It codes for CASSLTSGAYNEQFF.

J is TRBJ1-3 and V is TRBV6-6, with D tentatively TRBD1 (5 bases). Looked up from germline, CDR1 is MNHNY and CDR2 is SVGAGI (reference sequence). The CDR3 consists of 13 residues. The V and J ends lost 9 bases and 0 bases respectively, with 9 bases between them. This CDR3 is CASYDSSGNTIYF. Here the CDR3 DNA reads TGTGCCAGTTATGACAGCTCTGGAAACACCATATATTTT.

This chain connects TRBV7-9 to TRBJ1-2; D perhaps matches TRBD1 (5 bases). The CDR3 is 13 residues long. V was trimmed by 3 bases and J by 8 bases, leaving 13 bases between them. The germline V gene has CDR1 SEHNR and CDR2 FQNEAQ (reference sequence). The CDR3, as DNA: TGTGCCAGCAGCTTTAGGGGAGGTGACGGCTACACCTTC. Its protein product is CASSFRGGDGYTF. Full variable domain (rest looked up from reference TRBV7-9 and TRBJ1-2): DTGVSQNPRHKITKRGQNVTFRCDPISEHNRLYWYRQTLGQGPEFLTYFQNEAQLEKSRLLSDRFSAERPKGSFSTLEIQRTEQGDSAMYLCASSFRGGDGYTFGSGTRLTVV.

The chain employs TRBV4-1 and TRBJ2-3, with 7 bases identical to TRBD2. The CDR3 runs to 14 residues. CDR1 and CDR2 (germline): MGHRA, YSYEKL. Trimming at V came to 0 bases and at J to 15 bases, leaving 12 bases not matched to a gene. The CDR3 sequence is CASSQDPGAGVLYF. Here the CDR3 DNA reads TGCGCCAGCAGCCAAGATCCCGGGGCGGGGGTTTTATATTTT.

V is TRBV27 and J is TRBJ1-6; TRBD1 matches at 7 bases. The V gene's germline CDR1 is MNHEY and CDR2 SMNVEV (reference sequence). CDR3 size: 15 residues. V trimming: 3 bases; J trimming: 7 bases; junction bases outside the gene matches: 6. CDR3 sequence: CASSFGGTENSPLHF. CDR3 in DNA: TGTGCCAGCAGTTTTGGAGGGACAGAAAATTCACCCCTCCACTTT.

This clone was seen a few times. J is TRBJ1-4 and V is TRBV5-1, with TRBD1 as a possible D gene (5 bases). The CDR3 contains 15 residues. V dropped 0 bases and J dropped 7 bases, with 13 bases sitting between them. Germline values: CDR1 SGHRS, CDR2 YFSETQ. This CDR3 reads CASSLAEQGGEKLFF. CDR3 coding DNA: TGCGCCAGCAGCTTGGCGGAGCAGGGAGGTGAAAAACTGTTTTTT.

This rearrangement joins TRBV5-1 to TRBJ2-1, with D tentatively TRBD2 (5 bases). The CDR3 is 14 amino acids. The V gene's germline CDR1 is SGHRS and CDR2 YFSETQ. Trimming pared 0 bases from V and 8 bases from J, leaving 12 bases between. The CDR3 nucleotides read TGCGCCAGCAGCTTGGGAGGGTTGCCTGATGAGCAGTTCTTC. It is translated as CASSLGGLPDEQFF.